Listed below are T cell receptor beta chains from one sample, sequenced in a study of tumor and adjacent non-tumor tissue in lung cancer. Via MiXCR, TCRdb re-called the multiplex PCR reads, giving one row per CDR3 protein. The sample has roughly 90,000 distinct CDR3 sequences, 75% to 85% seen once; the top ten hold 21%. The sample was distant non-tumor lung tissue. The receptors derive from a woman aged 50 to 65 with non-small cell lung cancer. Each CDR3 is given with its conserved first and last residue. Fields, in order: J gene, clone size, D gene, CDR3 length, V gene, CDR3 protein, CDR3 DNA. D genes are given only for firm matches. Not all rows give a size; the values are once, few, many and, for expanded clones, a class.

J gene: TRBJ2-1; clone size: -; D gene: TRBD2; CDR3 length: 14; V gene: TRBV2; CDR3 protein: CASCGRSSCNEQFF; CDR3 DNA: TGTGCCAGCTGCGGGAGGTCCTCCTGCAATGAGCAGTTCTTC
J gene: TRBJ2-2; clone size: -; D gene: TRBD2; CDR3 length: 15; V gene: TRBV4-2; CDR3 protein: CANAPGLQNTGELFF; CDR3 DNA: TGTGCCAACGCTCCGGGACTACAGAACACCGGGGAGCTGTTTTTT
J gene: TRBJ2-5; clone size: -; D gene: -; CDR3 length: 12; V gene: TRBV11-2; CDR3 protein: CACSFDEGAQYF; CDR3 DNA: TGTGCCTGCAGCTTCGATGAGGGGGCCCAGTACTTC
J gene: TRBJ2-5; clone size: -; D gene: -; CDR3 length: 15; V gene: TRBV7-9; CDR3 protein: CASSSIIAAQETQYF; CDR3 DNA: TGTGCTAGCAGCTCAATAATAGCGGCACAAGAGACCCAGTACTTC
J gene: TRBJ2-3; clone size: -; D gene: -; CDR3 length: 16; V gene: TRBV28; CDR3 protein: CASSPRAGTGTDTQYF; CDR3 DNA: TGTGCCAGCAGTCCCCGAGCAGGGACTGGCACAGATACGCAGTATTTT
J gene: TRBJ1-6; clone size: -; D gene: -; CDR3 length: 14; V gene: TRBV4-1; CDR3 protein: CASSQEPVASPLYF; CDR3 DNA: TGTGCCAGCAGCCAAGAGCCAGTGGCTTCACCCCTCTACTTT
J gene: TRBJ1-1; clone size: -; D gene: -; CDR3 length: 13; V gene: TRBV19; CDR3 protein: CASSPPLDTEAFF; CDR3 DNA: TGTGCCAGTAGTCCGCCTTTGGACACTGAAGCTTTTTTT
J gene: TRBJ2-5; clone size: -; D gene: -; CDR3 length: 14; V gene: TRBV11-1; CDR3 protein: CASSKVMYQETQYF; CDR3 DNA: TGTGCCAGCAGCAAAGTCATGTACCAAGAGACCCAGTACTTC
J gene: TRBJ1-2; clone size: once; D gene: TRBD1; CDR3 length: 11; V gene: TRBV20-1; CDR3 protein: CGMDRGYGYTF; CDR3 DNA: TGCGGTATGGACAGGGGCTATGGCTACACTTTC
J gene: TRBJ2-7; clone size: once; D gene: -; CDR3 length: 14; V gene: TRBV4-1; CDR3 protein: CASRPRTGGNKQYF; CDR3 DNA: TGTGCCAGCAGACCCAGGACAGGAGGGAACAAGCAGTACTTC
J gene: TRBJ2-1; clone size: once; D gene: -; CDR3 length: 16; V gene: TRBV29-1; CDR3 protein: CSVEDTRRNSYNEQFF; CDR3 DNA: TGCAGCGTTGAGGATACCCGCCGAAACTCCTACAATGAGCAATTCTTC
J gene: TRBJ2-1; clone size: -; D gene: -; CDR3 length: 18; V gene: TRBV10-3; CDR3 protein: CAINEHPTSNPLYNEHFF; CDR3 DNA: TGTGCCATCAATGAGCACCCTACTAGTAACCCACTCTACAATGAGCATTTCTTC
J gene: TRBJ1-2; clone size: few; D gene: -; CDR3 length: 15; V gene: TRBV6-5; CDR3 protein: CTSIEILQGHYGYTF; CDR3 DNA: TGTACCAGCATCGAGATTCTACAGGGACACTATGGCTACACCTTC
J gene: TRBJ2-7; clone size: few; D gene: -; CDR3 length: 15; V gene: TRBV5-1; CDR3 protein: CASSLAGSVSYEQYF; CDR3 DNA: TGCGCCAGCAGCTTGGCGGGAAGCGTCTCCTACGAGCAGTACTTC
J gene: TRBJ2-7; clone size: -; D gene: -; CDR3 length: 15; V gene: TRBV6-1; CDR3 protein: CASSLGLESYYEQYF; CDR3 DNA: TGTGCCAGCAGCCTGGGACTTGAGTCGTATTATGAGCAGTACTTC
J gene: TRBJ2-3; clone size: -; D gene: -; CDR3 length: 13; V gene: TRBV11-2; CDR3 protein: CASSLGSVDTHYF; CDR3 DNA: TGTGCCAGCAGCTTAGGGTCGGTTGATACGCATTATTTT